The sample holds a few counts of the clone carrying this TCR beta chain. V lost 4 bases and J lost 0, with 9 bases in between. From germline, CDR1 is KGHSH and CDR2 LQKENI. This CDR3 has 14 amino acids. Sequencing used immunoSEQ multiplex PCR; TCRdb keeps in-frame clones, though not all of them. The sample lists 9,000 to 13,000 clones; around 83% were seen once. The data originate from a study of T cells in localized non-small cell lung cancer. This chain joins TRBV18 and TRBJ1-1; no firm D call. The source was peripheral blood, collected before any cancer treatment. This receptor was taken from a male donor aged 60 or older with stage III lung adenocarcinoma. The CDR3 reads CASSLGSMNTEAFF. DNA for the CDR3: TGTGCCAGCTCACTGGGCAGCATGAACACTGAAGCTTTCTTT. The complete variable domain, with remaining parts taken from reference TRBV18 and TRBJ1-1, reads NAGVMQNPRHLVRRRGQEARLRCSPMKGHSHVYWYRQLPEEGLKFMVYLQKENIIDESGMPKERFSAEFPKEGPSILRIQQVVRGDSAAYFCASSLGSMNTEAFFGQGTRLTVV.